A single sample gave rise to the 17 T cell receptor beta chains below, sequenced in a study of T cell repertoires in cytomegalovirus infection. TCRdb used MiXCR to reprocess the reads, holding one entry per CDR3 protein. The sample consists of around 740,000 distinct CDR3 sequences, 35% of them appearing once. Specimen: PBMCs. These receptors were taken from a human donor in good health (CMV status not recorded). Some clones in this sample may be carry-over from other donors' samples.

This clonotype was found a few times. This chain connects TRBV6-5 to TRBJ2-5; 8 nucleotides agree with TRBD2. The CDR3 extends over 13 amino acids. The V gene end was trimmed by 2 bases and the J gene end by 4 bases; junction bases not matched to a gene: 0. The germline gives CDR1 MNHEY, CDR2 SVGAGI. CDR3 DNA: TGTGCCAGCAGTTACCTAGCGGGAGAGACCCAGTACTTC. Amino acid sequence: CASSYLAGETQYF.

This clonotype was counted many times. This rearrangement joins TRBV7-6 to TRBJ2-3, with 7 bases matching TRBD2. CDR3 length: 16 amino acids. The J segment lost 0 bases and the V segment lost 3 bases, leaving 6 bases of the junction unmatched. CDR1 is SGHVS and CDR2 is FNYEAQ in the germline V gene. CDR3 region: CASSFISGSSTDTQYF. CDR3 bases: TGTGCCAGCAGCTTCATTAGCGGGTCTAGCACAGATACGCAGTATTTT.

The table lists this clonotype with a count of one. The gene calls are TRBV19 and TRBJ2-1; D is possibly TRBD1 or TRBD2 (5 bases each). Germline loops: CDR1 LNHDA, CDR2 SQIVND (reference sequence). The CDR3 covers 17 residues. V was clipped by 7 bases and J by 8 bases, with 27 bases between them. CDR3 amino acids: CASNRGTGTRGYDEQFF. CDR3 nucleotides: TGTGCCAGTAATAGGGGTACTGGAACACGAGGGTACGATGAGCAGTTCTTC.

This clonotype came up many times. The chain uses TRBV7-2 and TRBJ1-3; D is perhaps TRBD1 (5 bases). CDR1 SGHTA and CDR2 FQGNSA come from the germline V gene. The CDR3 has 15 residues. Trimming left V 2 bases short and J 3 bases short, with 11 bases between. The CDR3 bases are TGTGCCAGCAGCTTAAGTCGGGGGTTTGGAAACACCATATATTTT. This gives the protein CASSLSRGFGNTIYF.

The chain uses TRBV11-2 and TRBJ2-1; TRBD2 matches 13 bases. CDR3 size: 19 residues. V shed 4 bases and J 4 bases; nucleotides not matched to a gene: 13. Germline V gives CDR1 SGHAT, CDR2 FQNNGV. The CDR3 DNA is TGTGCCAGCAGCTCCCGGACTAGCGGGAGCCTTCCTGAATACAATGAGCAGTTCTTC. Its translation is CASSSRTSGSLPEYNEQFF.

The sample holds a few counts of this clonotype. This chain links TRBV7-2 with TRBJ2-7, with 7 nucleotides matching TRBD2. In germline, CDR1 is SGHTA, CDR2 FQGNSA. This CDR3 has 15 amino acids. V lost 3 bases to trimming and J lost 5 bases; unmatched junction nucleotides: 10. Written as DNA, the CDR3 is TGTGCCAGCAGCTTTATGGGCGGGAGTATCCACGAGCAGTACTTC. Translating gives CASSFMGGSIHEQYF.

This clonotype showed up just a few times. V gene TRBV3-1 combines with J gene TRBJ2-1, with 7 nucleotides matching TRBD1. V shed 2 bases, J shed 7 bases, and the junction held 11 bases outside the gene matches. The CDR3 is 16 residues long. CDR1 LGHDT and CDR2 YNNKEL come from the germline V gene (reference sequence). CDR3 loop: CASSQLPGQRLNEQFF. CDR3 coding DNA: TGTGCCAGCAGCCAATTACCGGGACAGAGGCTGAATGAGCAGTTCTTC.

This chain uses TRBV10-3 with TRBJ2-7; TRBD1 agrees at 7 bases. Germline V lookup: CDR1 ENHRY, CDR2 SYGVKD. The CDR3 loop spans 15 amino acids. J was trimmed by 2 bases and V by 4 bases; bases with no gene match: 8. DNA for the CDR3: TGTGCCATCAGTGGGTTTAGGACAGGAGCCTACGAGCAGTACTTC. Amino acid sequence: CAISGFRTGAYEQYF.

This chain joins TRBV5-1 and TRBJ1-1, with D possibly TRBD1 on 6 matching bases. V dropped 4 bases and J dropped 1 base, with 14 bases sitting between them. CDR3 size: 15 residues. CDR1 and CDR2 from the germline V gene are SGHRS and YFSETQ. CDR3 loop: CASSPGQPRNTEAFF. In DNA, the CDR3 is TGCGCCAGCAGCCCCGGACAGCCGAGGAACACTGAAGCTTTCTTT.

The chain carries TRBV19 and TRBJ1-5; 7 bases match TRBD1. This CDR3 has 16 amino acids. The J segment lost 1 base and the V segment lost 5 bases, leaving 8 bases of the junction unmatched. Germline-derived CDR1 and CDR2 are LNHDA and SQIVND (reference sequence). The CDR3 DNA follows: TGTGCCAGTAGTGTTCGACAGGGATCGAGCAATCAGCCCCAGCATTTT. Its protein is CASSVRQGSSNQPQHF.

V and J are TRBV5-5 and TRBJ2-1, with D hard to call. In germline, CDR1 is SGHKS, CDR2 YYEKEE (reference sequence). V was shortened by 2 bases and J by 12 bases, with 15 bases between the two germline ends. This CDR3 contains 13 residues. CDR3 sequence: CASSLDVSVGQFF. The CDR3 DNA is TGTGCCAGCAGCTTAGATGTTAGTGTTGGGCAGTTCTTC.

The genes are TRBV15 and TRBJ1-2, with a possible D match to TRBD1 (6 bases). V was clipped by 9 bases and J by 3 bases, with 14 bases between them. Germline values: CDR1 LNHNV, CDR2 YYDKDF (reference sequence). There are 13 residues in the CDR3. This chain's CDR3 is CATVGQPDYGYTF. The CDR3 DNA reads TGTGCCACGGTAGGACAGCCCGACTATGGCTACACCTTC.

V gene TRBV6-5 combines with J gene TRBJ1-4; the D gene is possibly TRBD1 (5 bases). Trimming left V 0 bases short and J 6 bases short, with 8 bases between. The CDR3 covers 14 residues. Germline CDR1 and CDR2: MNHEY and SVGAGI. CDR3 coding DNA: TGTGCCAGCAGTTACTCGGGGGGGGATGAAAAACTGTTTTTT. Amino acid sequence: CASSYSGGDEKLFF.

CDR3 sequence: CASSPQVKTALGPQYF. CDR3 DNA sequence: TGTGCCAGCTCACCTCAGGTGAAGACGGCCCTCGGTCCCCAGTACTTC. The chain links TRBV18 to TRBJ2-7, with D unclear. From germline, CDR1 is KGHSH and CDR2 LQKENI. The CDR3 spans 16 residues. Between the trimmed V and J ends, which lost 3 bases and 10 bases, there was a span of 25 bases. The full variable domain, with the rest looked up from reference TRBV18 and TRBJ2-7, is NAGVMQNPRHLVRRRGQEARLRCSPMKGHSHVYWYRQLPEEGLKFMVYLQKENIIDESGMPKERFSAEFPKEGPSILRIQQVVRGDSAAYFCASSPQVKTALGPQYFGPGTRLTVT.

This sequence joins TRBV12-3 or TRBV12-4 and TRBJ2-5; 11 bases match TRBD2. V was pared by 5 bases and J by 5 bases, with 13 bases of the junction left unmatched. The CDR3 consists of 17 residues. The DNA of the CDR3 is TGTGCCAGCAGTCACCGCCTTAGCGGGAGGGCCGGGGAGACCCAGTACTTC. Translated, it gives CASSHRLSGRAGETQYF.

Of note for this clonotype: A read error may explain this, as a much larger clone is one base away. Here the CDR3 DNA reads TGTGCCAGCAGCCCGCCCGGGACTAGCGGGATGGATACGCCGTATTTT. Its translation: CASSPPGTSGMDTPYF. The gene calls are TRBV14 and TRBJ2-3; 13 bases are shared with TRBD2. The CDR3 is 16 amino acids. Germline V gives CDR1 SGHDN, CDR2 FVKESK.

This clonotype came up a few times. The DNA of the CDR3 is TGTGCCACGAGCGGACTAGCGGGAGGTCCCGATACGCAGTATTTT. It translates to CATSGLAGGPDTQYF. The V call is TRBV15, the J call TRBJ2-3, with TRBD2 matching over 14 bases. Germline trimming cut 9 bases from V and 6 bases from J; bases unmatched to any gene: 8. The CDR3 is 15 residues long. Germline CDR1 LNHNV, CDR2 YYDKDF (reference sequence). The full variable domain, rest sourced from reference TRBV15 and TRBJ2-3, is DAMVIQNPRYQVTQFGKPVTLSCSQTLNHNVMYWYQQKSSQAPKLLFHYYDKDFNNEADTPDNFQSRRPNTSFCFLDIRSPGLGDTAMYLCATSGLAGGPDTQYFGPGTRLTVL.